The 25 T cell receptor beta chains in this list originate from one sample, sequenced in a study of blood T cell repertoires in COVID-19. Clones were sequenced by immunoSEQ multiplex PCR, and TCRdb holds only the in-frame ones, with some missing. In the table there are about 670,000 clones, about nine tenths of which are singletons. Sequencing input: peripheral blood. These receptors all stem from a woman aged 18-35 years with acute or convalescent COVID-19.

CDR3 in DNA: TGTGCCAGCAGTCCCGGGACAGCGCCTGGAAACACCATATATTTT. It is translated as CASSPGTAPGNTIYF. J is TRBJ1-3 and V is TRBV27; TRBD1 agrees at 7 bases. The J segment lost 2 bases and the V segment lost 5 bases, leaving 6 bases of the junction unmatched. Germline V gives CDR1 MNHEY, CDR2 SMNVEV (reference sequence). The CDR3 is 15 amino acids.

The CDR3 DNA reads as TGTGCCAGCAGCCCCCAAACAGGGGAAAACACCGGGGAGCTGTTTTTT. Amino acids: CASSPQTGENTGELFF. The rearrangement uses TRBV7-6 and TRBJ2-2, with TRBD1 identical over 7 bases. CDR1 SGHVS and CDR2 FNYEAQ come from the germline V gene. This CDR3 region has 16 residues. The V segment lost 5 bases and the J segment 2 bases; nucleotides outside the gene matches: 8.

The CDR3 here is CAISEWADNTEAFF. The CDR3 DNA reads as TGTGCCATCAGTGAGTGGGCAGATAACACTGAAGCTTTCTTT. This sequence joins TRBV10-3 and TRBJ1-1, with D unresolved. Trimming took 1 base from V and 2 from J, leaving 8 bases between them. Germline CDR1 ENHRY, CDR2 SYGVKD. The CDR3 length is 14 residues.

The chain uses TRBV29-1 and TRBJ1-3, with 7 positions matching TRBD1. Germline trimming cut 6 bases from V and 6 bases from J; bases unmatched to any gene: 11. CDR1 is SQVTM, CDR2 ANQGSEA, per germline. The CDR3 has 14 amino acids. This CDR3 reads CSVGQAKGENTIYF. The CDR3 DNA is TGCAGCGTAGGACAGGCCAAGGGGGAAAACACCATATATTTT.

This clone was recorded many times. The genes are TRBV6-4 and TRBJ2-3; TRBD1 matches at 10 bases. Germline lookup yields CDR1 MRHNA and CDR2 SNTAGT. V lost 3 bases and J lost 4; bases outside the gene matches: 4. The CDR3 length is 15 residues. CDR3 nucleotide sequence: TGTGCCAGCAGTGAGGGGACAGGGGCCCCAGATACGCAGTATTTT. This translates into CASSEGTGAPDTQYF.

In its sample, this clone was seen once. The CDR3 reads CASSERGEQFF. The CDR3 region has the DNA TGTGCCAGCAGCGAAAGGGGTGAGCAGTTCTTC. The V gene is TRBV7-3, the J gene TRBJ2-1, with a weak D call TRBD1 (5 bases). V was pared by 5 bases and J by 9 bases, with 8 bases between. This CDR3 region has 11 residues. Germline loops: CDR1 SGHTA, CDR2 FQGTGA.

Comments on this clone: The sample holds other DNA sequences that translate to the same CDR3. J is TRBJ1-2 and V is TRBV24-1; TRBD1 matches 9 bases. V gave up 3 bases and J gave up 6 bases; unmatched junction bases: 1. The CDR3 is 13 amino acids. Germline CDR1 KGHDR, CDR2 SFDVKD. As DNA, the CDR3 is TGTGCCACCAGTGATCGGACAGGGGATGGCTACACCTTC. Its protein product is CATSDRTGDGYTF.

This chain's CDR3 is CATRGGTEAFF. Here the CDR3 DNA reads TGTGCCACCAGGGGGGGTACTGAAGCTTTCTTT. The rearrangement joins TRBV24-1 to TRBJ1-1; maybe TRBD1 (5 bases). CDR3 length equals 11 residues. CDR1 KGHDR and CDR2 SFDVKD come from the germline V gene. The V gene lost 7 bases and the J gene lost 5 bases, with 7 bases spanning the gap.

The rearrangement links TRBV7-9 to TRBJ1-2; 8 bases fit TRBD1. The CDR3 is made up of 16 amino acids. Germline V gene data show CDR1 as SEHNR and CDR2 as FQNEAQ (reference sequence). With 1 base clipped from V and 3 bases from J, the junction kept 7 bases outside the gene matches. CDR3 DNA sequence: TGTGCCAGCAGCTTAGGGCAGGGGGCGCGTTACTATGGCTACACCTTC. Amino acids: CASSLGQGARYYGYTF.

The CDR3: CASSPGTSGTDTQYF. The CDR3 region has the DNA TGTGCCAGCAGCCCAGGGACTAGCGGCACAGATACGCAGTATTTT. The chain combines TRBV3-1 (or the pseudogene TRBV3-2) with TRBJ2-3, with TRBD2 identical over 10 bases. Germline V gene lookup returns CDR1 LGHDT and CDR2 YNNKEL (reference sequence). This CDR3 comprises 15 residues. V lost 4 bases to trimming and J lost 1 base; unmatched junction nucleotides: 2.

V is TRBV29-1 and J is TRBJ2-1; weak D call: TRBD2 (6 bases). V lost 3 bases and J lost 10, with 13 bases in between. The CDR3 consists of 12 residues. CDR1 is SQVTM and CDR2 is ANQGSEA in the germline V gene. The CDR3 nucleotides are TGCAGCGTTGAGAGGTGGAGCGGGGAGCAGTTCTTC. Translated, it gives CSVERWSGEQFF.

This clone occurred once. CDR3 sequence (DNA): TGTGCCAGCAGGCGGACAACAGGGGGCGCGGGTGGCTACACCTTC. This codes for CASRRTTGGAGGYTF. The V and J genes are TRBV6-5 and TRBJ1-2; the match to TRBD1 covers 9 bases. The CDR3 loop spans 15 amino acids. The J segment lost 7 bases and the V segment lost 6 bases, leaving 12 bases of the junction unmatched. Per germline, CDR1 MNHEY and CDR2 SVGAGI.

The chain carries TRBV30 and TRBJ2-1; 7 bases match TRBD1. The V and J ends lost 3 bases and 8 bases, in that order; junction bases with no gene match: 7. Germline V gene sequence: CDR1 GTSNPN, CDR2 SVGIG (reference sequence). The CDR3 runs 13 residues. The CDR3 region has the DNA TGTGCCTGGAGCGACAGGGTTTTGGATGAGCAGTTCTTC. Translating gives CAWSDRVLDEQFF.

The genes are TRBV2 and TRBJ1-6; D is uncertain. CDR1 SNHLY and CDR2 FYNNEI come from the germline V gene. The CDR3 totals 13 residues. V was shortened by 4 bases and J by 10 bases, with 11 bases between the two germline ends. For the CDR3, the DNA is TGTGCCAGCAGTGTCCAGGAGGGATCACCCCTCCACTTT. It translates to CASSVQEGSPLHF.

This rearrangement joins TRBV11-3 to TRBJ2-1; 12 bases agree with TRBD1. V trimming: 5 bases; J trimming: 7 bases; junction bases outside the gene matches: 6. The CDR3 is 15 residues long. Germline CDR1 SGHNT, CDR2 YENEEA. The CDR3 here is CASSPGTGGLNEQFF. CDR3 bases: TGTGCCAGCAGCCCCGGGACAGGGGGCCTAAATGAGCAGTTCTTC.

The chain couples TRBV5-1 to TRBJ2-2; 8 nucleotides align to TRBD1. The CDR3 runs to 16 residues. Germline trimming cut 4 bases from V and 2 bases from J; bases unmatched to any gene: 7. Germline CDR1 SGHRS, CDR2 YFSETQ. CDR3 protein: CASSLQTGDNTGELFF. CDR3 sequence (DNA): TGCGCCAGCAGCCTCCAGACAGGGGACAACACCGGGGAGCTGTTTTTT.

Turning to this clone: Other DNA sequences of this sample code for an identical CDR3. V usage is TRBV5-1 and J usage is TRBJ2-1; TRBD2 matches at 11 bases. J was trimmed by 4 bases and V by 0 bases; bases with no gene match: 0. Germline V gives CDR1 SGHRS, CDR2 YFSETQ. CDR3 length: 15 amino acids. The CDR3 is CASSLGTSGYNEQFF. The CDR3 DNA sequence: TGCGCCAGCAGCTTGGGGACTAGCGGGTACAATGAGCAGTTCTTC. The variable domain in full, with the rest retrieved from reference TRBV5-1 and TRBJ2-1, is KAGVTQTPRYLIKTRGQQVTLSCSPISGHRSVSWYQQTPGQGLQFLFEYFSETQRNKGNFPGRFSGRQFSNSRSEMNVSTLELGDSALYLCASSLGTSGYNEQFFGPGTRLTVL.

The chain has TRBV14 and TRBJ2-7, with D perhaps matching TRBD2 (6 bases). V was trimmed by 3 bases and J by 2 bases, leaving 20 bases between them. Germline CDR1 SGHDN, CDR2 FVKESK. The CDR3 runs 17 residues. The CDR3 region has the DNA TGTGCCAGCAGCCATCTTGGGGCTAGCGTACTCGCCTACGAGCAGTACTTC. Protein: CASSHLGASVLAYEQYF. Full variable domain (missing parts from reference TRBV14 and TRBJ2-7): EAGVTQFPSHSVIEKGQTVTLRCDPISGHDNLYWYRRVMGKEIKFLLHFVKESKQDESGMPNNRFLAERTGGTYSTLKVQPAELEDSGVYFCASSHLGASVLAYEQYFGPGTRLTVT.

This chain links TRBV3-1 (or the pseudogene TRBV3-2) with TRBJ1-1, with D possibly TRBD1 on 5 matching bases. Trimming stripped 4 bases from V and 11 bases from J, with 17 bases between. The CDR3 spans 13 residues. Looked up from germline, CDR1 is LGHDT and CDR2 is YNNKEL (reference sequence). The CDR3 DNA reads TGTGCCAGCAGCCCAACTAGGAGCCGGGGGGCTTTCTTT. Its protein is CASSPTRSRGAFF.

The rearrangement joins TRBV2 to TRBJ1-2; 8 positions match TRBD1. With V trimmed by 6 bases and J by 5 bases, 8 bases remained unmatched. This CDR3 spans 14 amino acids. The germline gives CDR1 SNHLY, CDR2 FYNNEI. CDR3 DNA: TGTGCCAGCAGCGGAAGGACAGGGCCTTATGGCTACACCTTC. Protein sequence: CASSGRTGPYGYTF.

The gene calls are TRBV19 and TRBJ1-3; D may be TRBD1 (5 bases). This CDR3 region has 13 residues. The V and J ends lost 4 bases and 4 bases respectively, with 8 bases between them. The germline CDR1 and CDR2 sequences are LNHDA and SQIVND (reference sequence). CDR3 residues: CASSRQRGNTIYF. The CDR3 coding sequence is TGTGCCAGTAGTAGACAGCGCGGAAACACCATATATTTT.

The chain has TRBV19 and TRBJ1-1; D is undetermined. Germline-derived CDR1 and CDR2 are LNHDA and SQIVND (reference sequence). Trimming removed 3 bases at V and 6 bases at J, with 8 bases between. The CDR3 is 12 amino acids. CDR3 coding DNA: TGTGCCAGTAGTATGGCGGGTCCTGAAGCTTTCTTT. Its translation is CASSMAGPEAFF.

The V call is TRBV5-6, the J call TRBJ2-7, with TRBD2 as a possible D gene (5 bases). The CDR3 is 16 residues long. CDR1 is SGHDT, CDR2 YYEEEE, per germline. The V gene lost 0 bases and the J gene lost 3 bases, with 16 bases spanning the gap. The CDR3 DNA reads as TGTGCCAGCAGCTTGGAAGGTTCGGGGAGATACTACGAGCAGTACTTC. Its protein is CASSLEGSGRYYEQYF.

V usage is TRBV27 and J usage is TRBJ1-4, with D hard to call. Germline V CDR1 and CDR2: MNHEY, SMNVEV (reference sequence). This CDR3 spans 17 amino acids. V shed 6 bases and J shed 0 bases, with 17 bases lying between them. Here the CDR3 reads CASRALAALTTNEKLFF. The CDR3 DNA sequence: TGTGCCAGCAGGGCCCTGGCAGCACTAACAACTAATGAAAAACTGTTTTTT.

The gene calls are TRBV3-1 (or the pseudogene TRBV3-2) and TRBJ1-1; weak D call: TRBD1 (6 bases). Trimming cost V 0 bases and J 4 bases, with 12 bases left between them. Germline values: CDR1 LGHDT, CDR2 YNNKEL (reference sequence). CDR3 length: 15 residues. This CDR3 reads CASSQDFGGRTEAFF. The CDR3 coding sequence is TGTGCCAGCAGCCAAGATTTCGGGGGGCGCACTGAAGCTTTCTTT.